Listed below are T cell receptor beta chains from one sample, sequenced in a study of PD-1 blockade in classical Hodgkin lymphoma. Assay: immunoSEQ multiplex PCR; the TCRdb copy retains only in-frame clones and omits some. The data show 20,000 to 25,000 clones, roughly 75% seen once. The sample consisted of peripheral blood mononuclear cells (PBMCs), taken before the second cycle of nivolumab. These receptors were obtained from a human donor with classical Hodgkin lymphoma. Each CDR3 is given with its conserved first and last residue. Fields, in order: J gene, V gene, clone size, CDR3 protein. Clone size is not always given. Where it is, it says once, few, many or a class for expanded clones.

TRBJ2-3 TRBV15 . CATSPHYTDTQYF
TRBJ1-2 TRBV5-1 . CASSLGSGQGTYGYTF
TRBJ2-7 TRBV9 . CASSVRGVPTYEQYF
TRBJ1-5 TRBV6-1 . CASEKMTVRNQPQHF
TRBJ1-6 TRBV5-4 . CASSSTGGSGSPLHF
TRBJ2-1 TRBV28 . CASSPDRGPYNEQFF
TRBJ2-6 TRBV5-5 . CASSFADSGANVLTF
TRBJ2-5 TRBV12-2 once CASRLGVTGSYVQETQYF
TRBJ2-1 TRBV4-3 . CASSQFADGNEQFF
TRBJ2-5 TRBV7-6 once CASSRDQRETQYF
TRBJ2-5 TRBV15 . CATSPRRETQYF
TRBJ2-3 TRBV6-5 few CASSWVSSTDTQYF
TRBJ1-1 TRBV2 few CASQGNLGAEAFF
TRBJ2-5 TRBV6-6 . CASSPHRGRRETQYF
TRBJ1-5 TRBV6-5 . CASRGKSNQPQHF
TRBJ2-1 TRBV7-2 once CASSLDLASGDNEQFF